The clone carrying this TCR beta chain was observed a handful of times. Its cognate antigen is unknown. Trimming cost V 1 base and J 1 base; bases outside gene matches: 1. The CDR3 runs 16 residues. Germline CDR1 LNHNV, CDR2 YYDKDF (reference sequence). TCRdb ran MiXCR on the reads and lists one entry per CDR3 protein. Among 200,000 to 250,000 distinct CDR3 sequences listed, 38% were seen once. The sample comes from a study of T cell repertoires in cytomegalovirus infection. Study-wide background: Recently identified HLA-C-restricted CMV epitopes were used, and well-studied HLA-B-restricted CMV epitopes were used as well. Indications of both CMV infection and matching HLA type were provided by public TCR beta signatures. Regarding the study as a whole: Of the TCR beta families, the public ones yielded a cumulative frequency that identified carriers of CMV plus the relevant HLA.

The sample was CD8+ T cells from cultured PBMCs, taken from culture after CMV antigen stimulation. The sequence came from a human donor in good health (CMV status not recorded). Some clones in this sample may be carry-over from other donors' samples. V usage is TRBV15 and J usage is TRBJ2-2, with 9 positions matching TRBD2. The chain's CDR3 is CATSRASGMNTGELFF. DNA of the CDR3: TGTGCCACCAGCAGAGCTAGCGGGATGAACACCGGGGAGCTGTTTTTT. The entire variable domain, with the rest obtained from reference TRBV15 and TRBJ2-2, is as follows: DAMVIQNPRYQVTQFGKPVTLSCSQTLNHNVMYWYQQKSSQAPKLLFHYYDKDFNNEADTPDNFQSRRPNTSFCFLDIRSPGLGDTAMYLCATSRASGMNTGELFFGEGSRLTVL.